The rows below give T cell receptor beta chains drawn from one sample of a study of blood T cell repertoires in COVID-19. Assay used: immunoSEQ multiplex PCR; TCRdb lists only in-frame clones, some missing. The sample includes 150,000 or so clones, 83% seen only once; the top ten take around 10%. The sequencing input was peripheral blood. These receptors originate from a woman aged 55-70 years with COVID-19, enrolled during active disease. Each CDR3 is given with its conserved first and last residue. D genes are given only for firm matches. Rows may omit the clone size; those that give it use once, few, many or a size class.

clone_size: few; j_call: TRBJ1-1; v_call: TRBV14; d_call: .; cdr3_aa: CASSQIRVGEAFF; cdr3_nt: TGTGCCAGCAGCCAAATCAGGGTTGGTGAAGCTTTCTTT
clone_size: .; j_call: TRBJ2-2; v_call: TRBV2; d_call: .; cdr3_aa: CASKGLSNTGELFF; cdr3_nt: TGTGCCAGTAAAGGACTTTCGAACACCGGGGAGCTGTTTTTT
clone_size: once; j_call: TRBJ1-2; v_call: TRBV1; d_call: .; cdr3_aa: CTSSQDRQGARYGYTF; cdr3_nt: TGCACCAGCAGCCAAGACCGACAGGGGGCCAGGTATGGCTACACCTTC
clone_size: .; j_call: TRBJ1-4; v_call: TRBV7-9; d_call: TRBD1; cdr3_aa: CASSRGDSPGGEKLFF; cdr3_nt: TGTGCCAGCAGCCGAGGAGATTCGCCAGGGGGTGAAAAACTGTTTTTT
clone_size: .; j_call: TRBJ1-5; v_call: TRBV5-8; d_call: .; cdr3_aa: CASSSQKSNQPQHF; cdr3_nt: TGTGCCAGCAGCTCCCAGAAATCCAATCAGCCCCAGCATTTT
clone_size: .; j_call: TRBJ1-5; v_call: TRBV5-4; d_call: .; cdr3_aa: CASSQDSNQPQHF; cdr3_nt: TGTGCCAGCAGCCAAGACAGTAATCAGCCCCAGCATTTT
clone_size: .; j_call: TRBJ2-7; v_call: TRBV10-2; d_call: TRBD1; cdr3_aa: CASMYKSVYRTGSYEQYF; cdr3_nt: TGCGCCAGCATGTATAAGTCCGTCTACAGGACAGGCTCCTACGAGCAGTACTTC
clone_size: .; j_call: TRBJ2-1; v_call: TRBV9; d_call: TRBD2; cdr3_aa: CASSGGTSGSSRQFF; cdr3_nt: TGTGCCAGCAGCGGCGGGACTAGCGGGAGTTCCAGGCAGTTCTTC
clone_size: .; j_call: TRBJ1-2; v_call: TRBV7-8; d_call: .; cdr3_aa: CASSLYTGSVSGYTF; cdr3_nt: TGTGCCAGCAGCTTATATACGGGGTCCGTATCCGGCTACACCTTC
clone_size: .; j_call: TRBJ2-3; v_call: TRBV5-1; d_call: .; cdr3_aa: CASSLGLGDTQYF; cdr3_nt: TGCGCCAGCAGCCTGGGACTCGGAGATACGCAGTATTTT
clone_size: .; j_call: TRBJ2-1; v_call: TRBV4-2; d_call: .; cdr3_aa: CASSPRDKGYNEQFF; cdr3_nt: TGTGCCAGCAGCCCCCGGGACAAAGGTTACAATGAGCAGTTCTTC
clone_size: .; j_call: TRBJ1-1; v_call: TRBV19; d_call: TRBD1; cdr3_aa: CASSFIGQANTEAFF; cdr3_nt: TGTGCCAGTAGTTTTATTGGACAGGCGAACACTGAAGCTTTCTTT
clone_size: .; j_call: TRBJ2-7; v_call: TRBV6-6; d_call: .; cdr3_aa: CASSYPERDNAYEQYF; cdr3_nt: TGTGCCAGCAGTTACCCGGAGCGGGACAACGCCTACGAGCAGTACTTC
clone_size: once; j_call: TRBJ1-1; v_call: TRBV6-6; d_call: .; cdr3_aa: CASSYSGQGGAFF; cdr3_nt: TGTGCCAGCAGTTACTCGGGCCAGGGAGGAGCTTTCTTT
clone_size: .; j_call: TRBJ1-3; v_call: TRBV5-1; d_call: .; cdr3_aa: CASSATVLSGNTIYF; cdr3_nt: TGCGCCAGCAGCGCCACAGTCCTCTCTGGAAACACCATATATTTT
clone_size: .; j_call: TRBJ1-2; v_call: TRBV12-3/TRBV12-4; d_call: TRBD1; cdr3_aa: CASSRQGSYGYTF; cdr3_nt: TGTGCCAGCAGTCGACAGGGAAGCTATGGCTACACCTTC
clone_size: .; j_call: TRBJ1-4; v_call: TRBV5-8; d_call: TRBD1; cdr3_aa: CASSLGQGDEKLFF; cdr3_nt: TGTGCCAGCAGCTTGGGCCAGGGGGACGAAAAACTGTTTTTT
clone_size: .; j_call: TRBJ1-5; v_call: TRBV18; d_call: TRBD1; cdr3_aa: CASSQTGGYQPQHF; cdr3_nt: TGTGCCAGCTCACAAACAGGGGGCTATCAGCCCCAGCATTTT
clone_size: .; j_call: TRBJ1-3; v_call: TRBV6-5; d_call: .; cdr3_aa: CASRDTVLTGNTIYF; cdr3_nt: TGTGCCAGCAGAGACACAGTGCTGACTGGAAACACCATATATTTT
clone_size: .; j_call: TRBJ1-6; v_call: TRBV19; d_call: TRBD1; cdr3_aa: CASSRDRGEGSPLHF; cdr3_nt: TGTGCCAGTAGCCGGGACAGGGGAGAGGGTTCACCCCTCCACTTT
clone_size: .; j_call: TRBJ1-5; v_call: TRBV30; d_call: TRBD1; cdr3_aa: CAWSRQGAQPQHF; cdr3_nt: TGTGCCTGGAGTCGGCAGGGGGCTCAGCCCCAGCATTTT
clone_size: .; j_call: TRBJ2-1; v_call: TRBV21-1; d_call: .; cdr3_aa: CASSLPSRSYNEQFF; cdr3_nt: TGTGCCAGCAGCCTCCCAAGTCGGTCCTACAATGAGCAGTTCTTC
clone_size: few; j_call: TRBJ2-3; v_call: TRBV19; d_call: .; cdr3_aa: CASSPDQGRNTDTQYF; cdr3_nt: TGTGCCAGTAGTCCGGATCAGGGTAGAAATACTGATACGCAGTATTTT
clone_size: .; j_call: TRBJ1-5; v_call: TRBV18; d_call: .; cdr3_aa: CASSSSSDENQPQHF; cdr3_nt: TGTGCCAGCTCATCTAGTTCGGATGAAAATCAGCCCCAGCATTTT
clone_size: once; j_call: TRBJ2-5; v_call: TRBV19; d_call: .; cdr3_aa: CASSKIADIRAQYF; cdr3_nt: TGTGCCAGTAGTAAAATAGCGGATATTAGGGCCCAGTACTTC